This T cell receptor beta chain was observed in a study of blood T cell repertoires in COVID-19. Study as a whole: Acute and convalescent COVID-19 samples came from the United States, Italy and Spain.

Assay used: immunoSEQ multiplex PCR; TCRdb lists only in-frame clones, some missing. In the table there are 70,000 or so clones, around 88% of which are singletons. The V segment lost 3 bases and the J segment 9 bases; nucleotides outside the gene matches: 15. Looked up from germline, CDR1 is SGHNT and CDR2 is YYREEE (reference sequence). The CDR3 spans 16 residues. The TCR sequence derives from a woman of 80 years or more with acute or convalescent COVID-19. The chain employs TRBV5-4 and TRBJ2-1, with 7 positions matching TRBD2. The sequenced material came from peripheral blood. The CDR3 spells CASSSRAAGNGGEQFF. The CDR3 bases are TGTGCCAGCAGCTCCCGGGCAGCGGGAAACGGTGGTGAGCAGTTCTTC.